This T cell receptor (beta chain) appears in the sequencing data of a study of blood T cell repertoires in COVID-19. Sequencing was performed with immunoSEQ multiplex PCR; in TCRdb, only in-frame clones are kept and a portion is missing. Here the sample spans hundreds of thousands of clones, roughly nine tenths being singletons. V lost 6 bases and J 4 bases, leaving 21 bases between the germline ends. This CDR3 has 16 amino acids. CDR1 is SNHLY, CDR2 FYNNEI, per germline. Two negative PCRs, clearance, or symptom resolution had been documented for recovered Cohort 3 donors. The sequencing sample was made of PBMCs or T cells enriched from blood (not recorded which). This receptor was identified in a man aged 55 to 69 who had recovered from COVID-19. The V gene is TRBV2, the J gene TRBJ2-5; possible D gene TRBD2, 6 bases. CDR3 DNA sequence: TGTGCCAGCAGAGCCACTCTGGGACTCCGGGGAGAGACCCAGTACTTC. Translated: CASRATLGLRGETQYF.